The text below deals with one T cell receptor beta chain. TCRdb's copy holds only in-frame clones and misses some; the assay was immunoSEQ multiplex PCR. The sample lists 65,000 to 90,000 clones, more than 80% occurring once. The data originate from a study of OX40 agonist ivuxolimab in advanced cancers. Across the whole study: Dose-escalation patients had hepatocellular carcinoma, melanoma, renal cell or head and neck cancer.

The CDR3 covers 13 residues. The V gene's germline CDR1 is MNHEY and CDR2 SMNVEV (reference sequence). Trimming took 6 bases from V and 10 from J, leaving 16 bases between them. The chain recombines TRBV27 with TRBJ1-5; tentatively, D is TRBD1 (6 bases). The source material was CD4+ or CD8+ T cells sorted from blood, sampled in a trial of the OX40 agonist ivuxolimab. This receptor was obtained from an adult with an advanced solid tumor such as melanoma, head and neck, liver or kidney cancer. CDR3 loop: CASRGQNVAPQHF. The CDR3 nucleotides read TGTGCCAGCAGGGGACAAAACGTTGCCCCCCAGCATTTT.